The TCR beta chain described here comes from a study of vaccination effects on CD4 cells after COVID-19. At the level of the study: The participants, recipients of two vaccine doses, got either BNT162b2 or mRNA-1273.

Details on this clone: Its specificity is unknown.

This CDR3 has 15 residues. Trimming removed 4 bases at V and 0 bases at J, with 10 bases between. The V gene's germline CDR1 is LNHDA and CDR2 SQIVND (reference sequence). The repertoire was sequenced with immunoSEQ multiplex PCR; TCRdb's copy has only in-frame clones and lacks some. Counted here are approximately 76,000 clones, more than 60% occurring once; the ten biggest clones make up roughly 10%. Sequencing in the ViraFEST assay came after antigen-specific CD4+ T cells had been expanded with viral peptide pools, which were used to stimulate PBMC. Having been cultured for around ten days, the cells underwent CD4+ T cell isolation. No vaccinee had earlier SARS-CoV-2 infection, and nucleocapsid antibodies were negative. Half of the medium was exchanged for IL-2 medium on both days 3 and 7. Broader study findings: At late timepoints after vaccination, vaccine- and infection-induced clones shrank markedly.

The chain uses TRBV19 and TRBJ2-1; possible D gene TRBD2, 5 bases. Sequenced material: CD4+ T cells from PBMCs cultured with SARS-CoV-2 spike peptides, taken before COVID-19 vaccination. The clonotype originates from a human donor who received a COVID-19 vaccine. The CDR3 reads CASSNRGSSYNEQFF. The CDR3 DNA is TGTGCCAGTAGTAATCGGGGTAGCTCCTACAATGAGCAGTTCTTC.